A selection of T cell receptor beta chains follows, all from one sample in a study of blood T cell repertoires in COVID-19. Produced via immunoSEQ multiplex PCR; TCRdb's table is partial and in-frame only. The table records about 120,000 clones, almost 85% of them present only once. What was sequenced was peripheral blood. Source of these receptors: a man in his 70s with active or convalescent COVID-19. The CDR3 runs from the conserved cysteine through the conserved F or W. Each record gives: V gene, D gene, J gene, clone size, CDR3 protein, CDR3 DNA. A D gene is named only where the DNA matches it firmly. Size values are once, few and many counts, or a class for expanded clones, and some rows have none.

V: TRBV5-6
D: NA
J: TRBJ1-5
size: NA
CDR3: CASSPWGGYQPQHF
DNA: TGTGCCAGCAGCCCTTGGGGGGGTTATCAGCCCCAGCATTTT

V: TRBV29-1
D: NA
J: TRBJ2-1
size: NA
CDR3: CSVGDTGKQFF
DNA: TGCAGCGTTGGGGACACAGGAAAGCAGTTCTTC

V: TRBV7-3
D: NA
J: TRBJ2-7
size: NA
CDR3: CASSFDGGYEQYF
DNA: TGTGCCAGCAGCTTCGACGGAGGCTACGAGCAGTACTTC

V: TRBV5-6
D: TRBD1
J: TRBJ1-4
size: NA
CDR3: CASSLVGQSVEKLFF
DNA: TGTGCCAGCAGCTTGGTGGGACAGTCGGTTGAAAAACTGTTTTTT

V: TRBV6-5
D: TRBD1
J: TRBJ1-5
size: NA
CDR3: CASSGRQGFDQPQHF
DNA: TGTGCCAGCAGCGGCAGACAGGGGTTCGATCAGCCCCAGCATTTT

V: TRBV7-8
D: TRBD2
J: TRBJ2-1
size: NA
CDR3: CASSPGLAGDNEQFF
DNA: TGTGCCAGCAGCCCGGGACTAGCGGGGGACAATGAGCAGTTCTTC

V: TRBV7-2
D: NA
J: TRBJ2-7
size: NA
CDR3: CASSARSSYEQYF
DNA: TGTGCCAGCAGCGCTCGGTCTTCCTACGAGCAGTACTTC

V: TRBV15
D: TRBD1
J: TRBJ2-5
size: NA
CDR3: CATSKRSGQGGETQYF
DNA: TGTGCCACCAGCAAGAGATCGGGACAGGGAGGTGAGACCCAGTACTTC

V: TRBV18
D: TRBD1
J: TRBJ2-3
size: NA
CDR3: CASSPWGQEGADTQYF
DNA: TGTGCCAGCTCACCATGGGGACAGGAAGGTGCAGATACGCAGTATTTT

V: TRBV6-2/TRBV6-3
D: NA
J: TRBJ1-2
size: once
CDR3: CASTPDGTLDGYTF
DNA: TGTGCCAGCACCCCCGACGGGACTCTCGATGGCTACACCTTC

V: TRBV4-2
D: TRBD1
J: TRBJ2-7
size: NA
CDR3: CASSQPLGQGLGYEQYF
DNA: TGTGCCAGCAGCCAACCCCTCGGACAGGGTCTAGGCTACGAGCAGTACTTC

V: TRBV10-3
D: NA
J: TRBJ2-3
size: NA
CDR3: CAIRSSKTSTDTQYF
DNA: TGTGCCATCAGGTCCTCAAAAACTAGCACAGATACGCAGTATTTT

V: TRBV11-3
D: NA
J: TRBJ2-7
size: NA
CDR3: CASSEVESYEQYF
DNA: TGTGCCAGCAGCGAAGTAGAATCCTACGAGCAGTACTTC

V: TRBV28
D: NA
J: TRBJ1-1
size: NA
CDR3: CASRPLQGNTEAFF
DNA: TGTGCCAGCAGACCCCTTCAGGGAAACACTGAAGCTTTCTTT

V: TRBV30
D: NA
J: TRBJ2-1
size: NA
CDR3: CAWSGGLEQFF
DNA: TGTGCCTGGAGTGGGGGGCTTGAGCAGTTCTTC

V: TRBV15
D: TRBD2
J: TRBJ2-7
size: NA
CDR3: CATSRPGTSGRSYEQYF
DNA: TGTGCCACCAGCAGACCCGGGACTAGCGGGCGCTCCTACGAGCAGTACTTC

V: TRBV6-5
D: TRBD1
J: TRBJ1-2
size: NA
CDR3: CASSYSKEGAYGYTF
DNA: TGTGCCAGCAGTTACTCGAAAGAGGGGGCCTATGGCTACACCTTC

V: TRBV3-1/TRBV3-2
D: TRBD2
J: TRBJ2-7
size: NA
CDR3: CASSQVNSGMSYEQYF
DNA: TGTGCCAGCAGCCAAGTGAATAGCGGGATGTCCTACGAGCAGTACTTC

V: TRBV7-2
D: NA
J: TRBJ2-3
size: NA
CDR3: CASSSPLRTDTQYF
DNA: TGTGCCAGCAGCTCCCCCCTTCGCACAGATACGCAGTATTTT

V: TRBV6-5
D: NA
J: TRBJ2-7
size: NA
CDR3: CASSNRQDGSYEQYF
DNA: TGTGCCAGCAGTAACCGACAGGATGGTAGCTACGAGCAGTACTTC

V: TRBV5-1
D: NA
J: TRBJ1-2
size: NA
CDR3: CASNILPRVYGYTF
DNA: TGCGCCAGCAACATACTCCCCAGGGTCTATGGCTACACCTTC

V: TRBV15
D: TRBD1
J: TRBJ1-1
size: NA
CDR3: CATSRAGTATEAFF
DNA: TGTGCCACCAGCAGGGCCGGGACAGCGACTGAAGCTTTCTTT

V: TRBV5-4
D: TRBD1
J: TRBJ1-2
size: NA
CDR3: CASERQGLYGYTF
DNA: TGTGCCAGCGAAAGACAGGGGCTCTATGGCTACACCTTC

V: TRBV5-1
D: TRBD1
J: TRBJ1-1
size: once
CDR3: CASSLVSGGPTEAFF
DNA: TGCGCCAGCAGCTTGGTGTCAGGGGGCCCCACTGAAGCTTTCTTT

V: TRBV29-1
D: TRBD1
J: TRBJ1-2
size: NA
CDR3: CSGGTGGAQGYTF
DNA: TGCAGCGGAGGGACAGGGGGCGCGCAAGGCTACACCTTC

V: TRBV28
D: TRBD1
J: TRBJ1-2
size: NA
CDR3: CASRKQGARGYTF
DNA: TGTGCCAGCAGAAAACAGGGGGCACGCGGCTACACCTTC

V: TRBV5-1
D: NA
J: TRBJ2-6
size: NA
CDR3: CASSTLPTGANVLTF
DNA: TGCGCCAGCAGCACCCTACCCACTGGGGCCAACGTCCTGACTTTC

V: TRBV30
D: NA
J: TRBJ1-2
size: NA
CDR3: CAWRDTYNYGYTF
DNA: TGTGCCTGGAGGGACACATATAACTATGGCTACACCTTC

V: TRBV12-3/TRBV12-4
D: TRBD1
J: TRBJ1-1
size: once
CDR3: CASSLAGGTEAFF
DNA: TGTGCCAGCAGTTTGGCAGGGGGCACTGAAGCTTTCTTT

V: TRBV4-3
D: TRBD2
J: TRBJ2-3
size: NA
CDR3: CASSQEPSRGGLDTQYF
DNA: TGCGCCAGCAGCCAAGAACCCTCCCGGGGGGGGCTGGATACGCAGTATTTT

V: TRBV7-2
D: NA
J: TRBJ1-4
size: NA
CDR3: CASSPGGAGNEKLFF
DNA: TGTGCCAGCAGCCCGGGGGGGGCCGGTAATGAAAAACTGTTTTTT

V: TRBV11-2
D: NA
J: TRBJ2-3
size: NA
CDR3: CASSLDGRGTDTQYF
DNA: TGTGCCAGCAGCTTAGACGGGAGAGGCACAGATACGCAGTATTTT

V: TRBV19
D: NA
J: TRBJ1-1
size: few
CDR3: CASSIETSRGNTEAFF
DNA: TGTGCCAGTAGTATAGAAACAAGCAGGGGGAACACTGAAGCTTTCTTT

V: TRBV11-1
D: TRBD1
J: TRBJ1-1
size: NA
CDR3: CASRRTGFGVEAFF
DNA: TGTGCCAGCAGGCGGACAGGGTTTGGGGTTGAAGCTTTCTTT

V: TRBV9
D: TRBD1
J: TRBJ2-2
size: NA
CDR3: CATPPRQGGPGELFF
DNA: TGTGCCACCCCCCCCCGACAGGGGGGGCCCGGGGAGCTGTTTTTT

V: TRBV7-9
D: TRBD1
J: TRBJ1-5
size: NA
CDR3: CASSFGQANNQPQHF
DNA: TGTGCCAGCAGCTTCGGACAGGCGAACAATCAGCCCCAGCATTTT

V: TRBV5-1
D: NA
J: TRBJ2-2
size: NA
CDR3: CASSLFREHTGELFF
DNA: TGCGCCAGCAGCTTGTTCCGGGAGCACACCGGGGAGCTGTTTTTT

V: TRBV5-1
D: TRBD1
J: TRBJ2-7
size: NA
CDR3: CASSLGQGAFSHEQYF
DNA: TGCGCCAGCAGCTTGGGACAGGGGGCGTTCTCCCACGAGCAGTACTTC

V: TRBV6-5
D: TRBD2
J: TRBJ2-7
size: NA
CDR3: CASSYVAGGEQYF
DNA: TGTGCCAGCAGTTACGTGGCGGGAGGCGAGCAGTACTTC

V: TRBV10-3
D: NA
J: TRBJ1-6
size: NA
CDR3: CAIRRVADSPLHF
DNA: TGTGCCATCAGGCGGGTTGCAGATTCACCCCTCCACTTT

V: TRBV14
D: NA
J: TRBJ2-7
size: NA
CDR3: CASSPRGTEQYF
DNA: TGTGCCAGCAGCCCTCGCGGAACGGAGCAGTACTTC

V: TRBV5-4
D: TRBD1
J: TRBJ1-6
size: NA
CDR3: CASSPGTAIHSPLHF
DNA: TGTGCCAGCAGCCCTGGGACAGCTATACATTCACCCCTCCACTTT

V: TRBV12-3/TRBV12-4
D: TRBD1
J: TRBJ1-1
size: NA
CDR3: CASSRDRGTEAFF
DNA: TGTGCCAGCAGTCGGGACAGGGGTACTGAAGCTTTCTTT

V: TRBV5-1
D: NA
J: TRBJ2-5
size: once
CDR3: CASSLAGPRGETQYF
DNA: TGCGCCAGCAGCCTAGCCGGGCCCCGGGGAGAGACCCAGTACTTC

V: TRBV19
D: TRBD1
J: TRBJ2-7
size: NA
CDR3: CASSSRQGAYEQYF
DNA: TGTGCCAGTAGTAGCCGACAGGGGGCCTACGAGCAGTACTTC

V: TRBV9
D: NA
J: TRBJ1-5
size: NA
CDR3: CASSGGGDRQPQHF
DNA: TGTGCCAGCAGCGGGGGTGGAGACAGGCAGCCCCAGCATTTT

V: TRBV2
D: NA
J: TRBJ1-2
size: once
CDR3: CASSVEKINYGYTF
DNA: TGTGCCAGCAGTGTAGAGAAAATAAACTATGGCTACACCTTC

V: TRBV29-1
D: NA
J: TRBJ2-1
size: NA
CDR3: CSGGGPWEQFF
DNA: TGCAGCGGGGGGGGGCCCTGGGAGCAGTTCTTC

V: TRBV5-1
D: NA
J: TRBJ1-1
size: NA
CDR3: CASSRGRGNTEAFF
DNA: TGCGCCAGCAGCCGAGGTCGGGGGAACACTGAAGCTTTCTTT

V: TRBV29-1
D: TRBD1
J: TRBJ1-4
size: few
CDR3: CSATGTGGGEKLFF
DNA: TGCAGCGCCACGGGGACAGGGGGAGGGGAAAAACTGTTTTTT

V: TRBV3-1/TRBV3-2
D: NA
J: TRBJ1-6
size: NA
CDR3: CASSQRQGSSYNSPLHF
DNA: TGTGCCAGCAGCCAACGGCAGGGAAGCTCCTATAATTCACCCCTCCACTTT